A selection of T cell receptor beta chains follows, all from one sample in a study of T-cell memory formation after mild COVID-19. TCRdb reanalysed the 5' RACE reads using MiXCR and keeps one entry per CDR3 protein. Of tens of thousands of distinct CDR3 sequences in the sample, 10% to 15% were seen once. The sample comprised PBMCs or a T cell subset sorted from them (not recorded which). The receptor source for this set is a man younger than 30 who had mild COVID-19 (a few samples of this study predate the infection). Cell type and time point are not known. CDR3s include the opening cysteine and the closing phenylalanine or tryptophan.

>TRBJ2-7|TRBV29-1
CSVDTYYEQYF
>TRBJ2-3|TRBV20-1
CSARVLAGGALTDTQYF
>TRBJ2-1|TRBV5-1
CASSPDWTGLFEQFF
>TRBJ1-4|TRBV10-3
CAISDPTTANEKLFF
>TRBJ2-1|TRBV25-1
CASSGSGTALEEQFF
>TRBJ2-3|TRBV3-1
CASSPGDTQYF
>TRBJ2-5|TRBV19
CAPWWLKTAGETQYF
>TRBJ1-1|TRBV2
CASSDLRQGQGGTEAFF
>TRBJ2-3|TRBV5-1
CASSLGLATDTQYF
>TRBJ2-1|TRBV7-2
CASTPGSGYNEQFF
>TRBJ2-2|TRBV3-1
CASSQAPGQGIGELFF
>TRBJ2-3|TRBV20-1
CSARLAGGRLDTQYF
>TRBJ2-1|TRBV6-1
CASDSNLRLYNEQFF
>TRBJ2-1|TRBV7-2
CASSLAGSGGTYNEQFF
>TRBJ2-6|TRBV24-1
CATQGAAGANVLTF
>TRBJ1-5|TRBV5-5
CASSLGNFDQPQHF
>TRBJ2-3|TRBV4-2
CASSQGTSGGADTQYF
>TRBJ2-3|TRBV7-8
CASSQNLDTQYF
>TRBJ2-1|TRBV24-1
CATSGGDREQFF
>TRBJ2-2|TRBV5-1
CASSLPQGRYTGELFF
>TRBJ2-3|TRBV7-2
CASSPGITDTQYF
>TRBJ2-5|TRBV6-1
CASSERGREWQTQYF
>TRBJ2-1|TRBV12-3/TRBV12-4
CASMDSPSYNEQFF
>TRBJ1-2|TRBV3-1
CASSQVGGDYGYTF
>TRBJ1-2|TRBV7-9
CASSTRQGESYTF
>TRBJ2-5|TRBV12-3/TRBV12-4
CASSYRAMETQYF
>TRBJ2-3|TRBV10-3
CASQPQGADTQYF
>TRBJ2-5|TRBV6-2/TRBV6-3
CASSRGGGWPQETQYF
>TRBJ2-5|TRBV7-3
CASSSQSATQYF
>TRBJ2-7|TRBV5-4
CASRFGPGAGEQYF
>TRBJ2-3|TRBV5-4
CASSRDSTDTQYF
>TRBJ2-1|TRBV4-3
CASSQDGSEQFF
>TRBJ2-3|TRBV12-3/TRBV12-4
CASSPTSGSDTQYF
>TRBJ2-3|TRBV18
CASSFLGEGKDTQYF
>TRBJ2-1|TRBV9
CASSVGSVLYNEQFF
>TRBJ2-3|TRBV6-1
CASSARGPGPDTQYF
>TRBJ2-3|TRBV10-3
CAISESLARDTQYF
>TRBJ2-7|TRBV6-6
CASSLTYQGEQYF
>TRBJ1-1|TRBV9
CASSVGGYPNTEAFF
>TRBJ2-5|TRBV28
CASSADLTGLRETQYF
>TRBJ1-4|TRBV3-1
CASSQDLDEKLFF
>TRBJ2-3|TRBV20-1
CSAPDWDTQYF